This T cell receptor (beta chain) was recovered during a study of T cell responses to AZD1222 COVID-19 vaccine. Worth noting for this clone: The antigen is not known.

The germline V gene encodes CDR1 SEHNR and CDR2 FQNEAQ (reference sequence). Trimming stripped 4 bases from V and 4 bases from J, with 11 bases between. The CDR3 contains 13 residues. Method: immunoSEQ multiplex PCR; TCRdb's copy keeps in-frame clones and lacks some. The sample lists over 100,000 clones, about four fifths occurring once. Overall study results and limits: Baseline seropositivity characterized only six AZD1222 recipients.

This receptor was taken from an adult in good health. Sequencing was performed on peripheral blood, taken on day 0 of AZD1222 vaccination. The chain has TRBV7-9 and TRBJ2-7, with D perhaps being TRBD1 or TRBD2 (5 bases each). The CDR3 is CASSWDATYEQYF. The CDR3 region has the DNA TGTGCCAGCAGCTGGGACGCCACTTACGAGCAGTACTTC.